These T cell receptor beta chains were read from a single sample in a study of T cell repertoires in cytomegalovirus infection. TCRdb called the reads again in MiXCR, with one record for every CDR3 protein. The repertoire holds about 920,000 distinct CDR3 sequences, roughly 31% seen once, with about an eighth in the top ten. These receptors lack a known antigen. The sequences come from cultured CD8+ T cells from PBMCs, collected from culture after CMV antigen stimulation. The receptors derive from a human donor in good health (CMV status not recorded). Some clones in this sample may be carry-over from other donors' samples. CDR3s include the opening cysteine and the closing phenylalanine or tryptophan. Fields, in order: D gene, J gene, V gene, CDR3 length, clone size, CDR3 protein, CDR3 DNA. A D gene is named only where the DNA matches it firmly. Clone size appears in some rows only: once, few, many, or a class for an expanded clone.

D: NA
J: TRBJ1-4
V: TRBV4-3
length: 16
size: NA
CDR3: CASSQGVAEFNEKLFF
DNA: TGCGCCAGCAGCCAAGGGGTGGCAGAGTTTAATGAAAAACTGTTTTTT

D: TRBD2
J: TRBJ2-1
V: TRBV9
length: 16
size: few
CDR3: CASSSSGGADYNEQFF
DNA: TGTGCCAGCAGCTCCAGCGGGGGGGCCGATTACAATGAGCAGTTCTTC

D: NA
J: TRBJ2-5
V: TRBV5-6
length: 15
size: NA
CDR3: CASSLEWKGQETQYF
DNA: TGTGCCAGCAGCTTGGAGTGGAAGGGGCAAGAGACCCAGTACTTC

D: TRBD2
J: TRBJ2-1
V: TRBV14
length: 16
size: NA
CDR3: CASSQAGAGGPNEQFF
DNA: TGTGCCAGCAGCCAAGCAGGAGCGGGGGGGCCGAATGAGCAGTTCTTC

D: NA
J: TRBJ2-7
V: TRBV7-8
length: 13
size: many
CDR3: CASSFRRLDEQYF
DNA: TGTGCCAGCAGCTTTAGGCGTTTGGACGAGCAGTACTTC

D: NA
J: TRBJ2-2
V: TRBV7-4
length: 12
size: NA
CDR3: CASFTNTGELFF
DNA: TGTGCCAGCTTCACGAACACCGGGGAGCTGTTTTTT

D: NA
J: TRBJ2-5
V: TRBV7-3
length: 16
size: NA
CDR3: CASSLDVGRKRETQYF
DNA: TGTGCCAGCAGCTTAGATGTCGGACGAAAGCGAGAGACCCAGTACTTC

D: NA
J: TRBJ1-2
V: TRBV7-9
length: 15
size: NA
CDR3: CASSLDEGFIYGYTF
DNA: TGTGCCAGCAGCTTAGACGAGGGATTCATCTATGGCTACACCTTC

D: TRBD2
J: TRBJ2-7
V: TRBV20-1
length: 16
size: few
CDR3: CSARARAGNRDDEQYF
DNA: TGCAGTGCTAGAGCCCGAGCGGGGAATAGGGACGACGAGCAGTACTTC

D: NA
J: TRBJ1-1
V: TRBV6-2/TRBV6-3
length: 11
size: NA
CDR3: CASIRGDEAFF
DNA: TGTGCCAGCATTAGGGGGGACGAAGCTTTCTTT

D: NA
J: TRBJ1-5
V: TRBV12-3/TRBV12-4
length: 15
size: NA
CDR3: CASSPGRGINQPQHF
DNA: TGTGCCAGCAGTCCCGGGCGGGGAATCAATCAGCCCCAGCATTTT

D: NA
J: TRBJ2-7
V: TRBV7-9
length: 13
size: many
CDR3: CASSLGETGEQYF
DNA: TGTGCCAGCAGCTTAGGGGAGACGGGCGAGCAGTACTTC

D: TRBD1
J: TRBJ2-1
V: TRBV12-5
length: 15
size: few
CDR3: CASGPPGQGYNEQFF
DNA: TGTGCTAGTGGTCCCCCGGGACAGGGCTACAATGAGCAGTTCTTC

D: NA
J: TRBJ2-5
V: TRBV27
length: 17
size: NA
CDR3: CASSKIEGGPHQETQYF
DNA: TGTGCCAGCAGTAAAATAGAAGGGGGACCGCACCAAGAGACCCAGTACTTC

D: TRBD1
J: TRBJ1-2
V: TRBV9
length: 17
size: many
CDR3: CASSARQGATSLDGYTF
DNA: TGTGCCAGCAGCGCTCGACAGGGTGCTACATCCCTCGATGGCTACACCTTC

D: TRBD1
J: TRBJ2-1
V: TRBV11-1
length: 18
size: many
CDR3: CASSRPLSGQGAYNEQFF
DNA: TGTGCCAGCAGCCGCCCCCTTTCGGGACAGGGGGCTTACAATGAGCAGTTCTTC

D: NA
J: TRBJ1-1
V: TRBV6-1
length: 14
size: NA
CDR3: CASRQTGMNTEAFF
DNA: TGTGCCAGCAGACAAACAGGGATGAACACTGAAGCTTTCTTT

D: NA
J: TRBJ2-1
V: TRBV12-3/TRBV12-4
length: 13
size: few
CDR3: CASTALILAEQFF
DNA: TGTGCCAGCACTGCCTTAATTTTGGCGGAGCAGTTCTTC

D: NA
J: TRBJ1-1
V: TRBV6-5
length: 15
size: NA
CDR3: CASSYSTLMNTEAFF
DNA: TGTGCCAGCAGTTACTCGACCCTAATGAACACTGAAGCTTTCTTT

D: NA
J: TRBJ2-2
V: TRBV12-3/TRBV12-4
length: 13
size: few
CDR3: CASSLVLSGELFF
DNA: TGTGCCAGCAGTTTAGTTCTCTCCGGGGAGCTGTTTTTT

D: NA
J: TRBJ1-1
V: TRBV6-1
length: 16
size: NA
CDR3: CASSEVREVGDTEAFF
DNA: TGTGCCAGCAGTGAAGTTCGGGAGGTGGGGGACACTGAAGCTTTCTTT

D: TRBD2
J: TRBJ2-5
V: TRBV28
length: 17
size: NA
CDR3: CASSAWTSGGAQETQYF
DNA: TGTGCCAGCAGTGCCTGGACTAGCGGGGGGGCACAAGAGACCCAGTACTTC

D: TRBD2
J: TRBJ2-3
V: TRBV4-3
length: 18
size: NA
CDR3: CASSQDLSAGGFTDTQYF
DNA: TGCGCCAGCAGCCAAGATCTATCAGCGGGGGGGTTCACAGATACGCAGTATTTT

D: NA
J: TRBJ1-1
V: TRBV28
length: 16
size: NA
CDR3: CASSPAFRGSNTEAFF
DNA: TGTGCCAGCAGCCCGGCCTTTAGGGGATCGAACACTGAAGCTTTCTTT

D: TRBD2
J: TRBJ2-1
V: TRBV11-2
length: 18
size: NA
CDR3: CASSPYGRGGGTYNEQFF
DNA: TGTGCCAGCAGCCCATACGGGCGCGGGGGGGGGACCTACAATGAGCAGTTCTTC

D: TRBD1
J: TRBJ1-5
V: TRBV12-3/TRBV12-4
length: 16
size: few
CDR3: CASSLVGTGNNQPQHF
DNA: TGTGCCAGCAGTTTAGTAGGGACAGGGAACAATCAGCCCCAGCATTTT

D: NA
J: TRBJ2-1
V: TRBV11-2
length: 16
size: NA
CDR3: CASSFPGAGAYNEQFF
DNA: TGTGCCAGCAGCTTCCCCGGGGCGGGGGCATACAATGAGCAGTTCTTC

D: NA
J: TRBJ1-5
V: TRBV7-2
length: 15
size: many
CDR3: CASSPRGFDNQPQHF
DNA: TGTGCCAGCAGTCCTAGGGGGTTCGACAATCAGCCCCAGCATTTT

D: NA
J: TRBJ1-1
V: TRBV7-9
length: 14
size: many
CDR3: CASSLAAGNTEAFF
DNA: TGTGCCAGCAGCTTAGCAGCGGGTAACACTGAAGCTTTCTTT

D: NA
J: TRBJ1-1
V: TRBV12-3/TRBV12-4
length: 14
size: NA
CDR3: CASSLSTIGTEAFF
DNA: TGTGCCAGCAGTTTGTCCACCATAGGCACTGAAGCTTTCTTT

D: NA
J: TRBJ2-5
V: TRBV12-3/TRBV12-4
length: 14
size: few
CDR3: CASSPTSSGETQYF
DNA: TGTGCCAGCAGCCCCACTAGCTCAGGAGAGACCCAGTACTTC

D: TRBD2
J: TRBJ2-1
V: TRBV20-1
length: 16
size: once
CDR3: CSARDLAGGLSYEQFF
DNA: TGCAGTGCTAGAGATCTAGCGGGGGGCCTCTCCTATGAGCAGTTCTTC

D: TRBD2
J: TRBJ2-5
V: TRBV28
length: 18
size: NA
CDR3: CASSSSPWTSRGEETQYF
DNA: TGTGCCAGCAGTTCGTCCCCTTGGACTAGTAGGGGTGAAGAGACCCAGTACTTC

D: NA
J: TRBJ2-7
V: TRBV7-9
length: 13
size: many
CDR3: CASSLDRDDEQYF
DNA: TGTGCCAGCAGCTTAGACAGGGACGACGAGCAGTACTTC

D: NA
J: TRBJ1-2
V: TRBV7-9
length: 14
size: NA
CDR3: CASSSTGLSYGYTF
DNA: TGTGCCAGCAGCTCGACAGGACTATCCTATGGCTACACCTTC

D: NA
J: TRBJ1-1
V: TRBV12-3/TRBV12-4
length: 14
size: few
CDR3: CASSHPGMNTEAFF
DNA: TGTGCCAGCAGTCATCCAGGTATGAACACTGAAGCTTTCTTT

D: NA
J: TRBJ1-1
V: TRBV20-1
length: 12
size: once
CDR3: CSAPWGNTEAFF
DNA: TGCAGTGCGCCATGGGGGAACACTGAAGCTTTCTTT

D: NA
J: TRBJ2-1
V: TRBV7-9
length: 17
size: NA
CDR3: CASSPYLAGQSYNEQFF
DNA: TGTGCCAGCAGCCCGTATTTGGCGGGCCAATCCTACAATGAGCAGTTCTTC

D: TRBD2
J: TRBJ2-7
V: TRBV7-2
length: 14
size: NA
CDR3: CASSFPGAGYEQYF
DNA: TGTGCCAGCAGCTTTCCGGGAGCGGGGTACGAGCAGTACTTC

D: NA
J: TRBJ1-1
V: TRBV15
length: 17
size: NA
CDR3: CATSRDSWDSANTEAFF
DNA: TGTGCCACCAGCAGAGATAGTTGGGATTCAGCGAACACTGAAGCTTTCTTT

D: TRBD2
J: TRBJ2-5
V: TRBV6-5
length: 15
size: few
CDR3: CASSYSKTGGETQYF
DNA: TGTGCCAGCAGTTACTCAAAGACCGGGGGGGAGACCCAGTACTTC

D: NA
J: TRBJ2-1
V: TRBV7-8
length: 17
size: many
CDR3: CASSYTGTLGGYNEQFF
DNA: TGTGCCAGCAGCTACACCGGGACACTGGGAGGGTACAATGAGCAGTTCTTC

D: NA
J: TRBJ1-1
V: TRBV5-5
length: 17
size: few
CDR3: CASSLVIFRGQGTEAFF
DNA: TGTGCCAGCAGCTTGGTAATTTTCAGGGGTCAGGGCACTGAAGCTTTCTTT

D: NA
J: TRBJ1-5
V: TRBV24-1
length: 19
size: NA
CDR3: CATSDFGIGGPRHHQPQHF
DNA: TGTGCCACCAGTGATTTTGGGATAGGGGGTCCCCGGCACCATCAGCCCCAGCATTTT

D: NA
J: TRBJ2-2
V: TRBV7-6
length: 15
size: many
CDR3: CASSFYRVDAGELFF
DNA: TGTGCCAGCAGCTTTTACAGGGTTGATGCCGGGGAGCTGTTTTTT

D: TRBD1
J: TRBJ2-7
V: TRBV19
length: 15
size: NA
CDR3: CASSISRTGYDEQYF
DNA: TGTGCCAGTAGTATTTCAAGGACAGGGTACGACGAGCAGTACTTC

D: TRBD1
J: TRBJ2-7
V: TRBV5-1
length: 13
size: NA
CDR3: CASSLDRGNEQYF
DNA: TGCGCCAGCAGCTTGGACAGGGGGAACGAGCAGTACTTC

D: NA
J: TRBJ1-2
V: TRBV2
length: 13
size: NA
CDR3: CASSGRRNYGYTF
DNA: TGTGCCAGCAGCGGCAGGAGGAACTATGGCTACACCTTC

D: NA
J: TRBJ2-3
V: TRBV5-4
length: 12
size: NA
CDR3: CASSLAQDTQYF
DNA: TGTGCCAGCAGCTTGGCCCAAGATACGCAGTATTTT

D: TRBD1
J: TRBJ2-2
V: TRBV7-3
length: 15
size: NA
CDR3: CASSIGTGALRELFF
DNA: TGTGCCAGCAGCATAGGGACAGGGGCCCTCCGGGAGCTGTTTTTT

D: NA
J: TRBJ2-7
V: TRBV7-8
length: 13
size: NA
CDR3: CASRGSGLYEQYF
DNA: TGTGCCAGCAGAGGTAGCGGACTTTACGAGCAGTACTTC